This TCR beta chain is drawn from a study of blood T cell repertoires in COVID-19. In the study's own analysis: Cell counts per sample came from amplifying reference gene primers. Using immunoSEQ multiplex PCR, the repertoire was profiled, and TCRdb retains in-frame clones only, with some absent. The DNA was the basis for D and trimming; V, J and clone size are from that table. The sample comprises 60,000 or so clones, roughly 74% of which are singletons, and about 25% rests with the top ten. CDR1 KGHSH and CDR2 LQKENI come from the germline V gene. The CDR3 length is 14 residues. V shed 0 bases and J shed 8 bases, with 13 bases lying between them.

The sequencing sample was made of peripheral blood. V usage is TRBV18 and J usage is TRBJ1-2; a possible D gene is TRBD1 (6 bases). This receptor was identified in a human donor in a cohort sampled during active COVID-19. The CDR3 DNA reads TGTGCCAGCTCACCACCTCTCAGGGGTGGAGGCTACACCTTC. Its translation is CASSPPLRGGGYTF.